This T cell receptor (beta chain) came from a study of OX40 agonist ivuxolimab in advanced cancers. Study details: At just under 85% male, the cohort had a mean age of roughly 60 years, ranging from about 20 to 79.

Assay: immunoSEQ multiplex PCR; the TCRdb copy retains only in-frame clones and omits some. The table shows 70,000 or so clones, with 86% occurring only once. The CDR3 extends over 15 amino acids. Germline loops: CDR1 SGHRS, CDR2 YFSETQ. The source of this sequence is an adult with an advanced solid tumor such as melanoma, head and neck, liver or kidney cancer. The rearrangement links TRBV5-1 to TRBJ2-5, with TRBD1 matching over 7 bases. The J call may be in error: the DNA end matches TRBJ2-7 better. Sequenced material: CD4+ or CD8+ T cells sorted from blood, taken in a trial of the OX40 agonist ivuxolimab. CDR3: CASSLVGTDLNEQYF. CDR3 nucleotide sequence: TGCGCCAGCAGCTTGGTTGGGACAGACTTAAACGAGCAGTACTTC.